These 29 T cell receptor beta chains were sequenced from one sample in a study of response to subunit inactivated influenza vaccine. TCRdb itself ran the RT-PCR reads through MiXCR, one entry per CDR3 protein. Seen here are roughly 500,000 distinct CDR3 sequences, around 25% observed once, and the top ten hold approximately 3%. The same data also went into a second study, on T cells expressing NK-cell markers. That study reports: UMIs accompanied the 5'RACE template switching by which TCR beta cDNA was made.

Specimen: CD4+ T cells sorted from PBMCs, collected 11 to 12 days after vaccination. The receptor set was obtained from a man aged 50 or older who received an inactivated influenza vaccine.

V is TRBV20-1 and J is TRBJ2-3; 10 nucleotides match TRBD2. The length of the CDR3 is 13 residues. Per the germline V gene, CDR1 is DFQATT and CDR2 is SNEGSKA (reference sequence). Unmatched junction bases numbered 6, after V lost 6 bases and J lost 6 bases. CDR3 sequence: CSASSGRPDTQYF. Written as DNA, the CDR3 is TGCAGTGCGAGTAGCGGGAGGCCGGATACGCAGTATTTT.

The chain employs TRBV19 and TRBJ2-2, with 7 bases that match TRBD2. V lost 7 bases to trimming and J lost 7 bases; unmatched junction nucleotides: 6. CDR1 and CDR2 (germline): LNHDA, SQIVND (reference sequence). This CDR3 region has 13 residues. As DNA, the CDR3 is TGTGCCAGTAAGGGCGGGAGTATCGGGGAGCTGTTTTTT. It encodes CASKGGSIGELFF.

The V call is TRBV24-1, the J call TRBJ2-5, with no clear D. The CDR3 extends over 13 amino acids. Trimming stripped 6 bases from V and 3 bases from J, with 10 bases between. Germline loops: CDR1 KGHDR, CDR2 SFDVKD. CDR3 protein: CATSHGYKETQYF. The CDR3 region has the DNA TGTGCCACCAGTCACGGTTACAAAGAGACCCAGTACTTC.

This clonotype was found a few times. The chain recombines TRBV4-3 with TRBJ2-1; D ambiguous. Trimming left V 0 bases short and J 8 bases short, with 14 bases between. CDR1 LGHNA and CDR2 YSLEER come from the germline V gene. This CDR3 has 15 amino acids. DNA of the CDR3: TGCGCCAGCAGCCAAGATTGGCAAAGCGTCTATGAGCAGTTCTTC. This translates into CASSQDWQSVYEQFF.

The V and J genes are TRBV15 and TRBJ2-3; 7 bases line up with TRBD1. V gave up 0 bases and J gave up 6 bases; unmatched junction bases: 6. The CDR3 consists of 15 residues. Per germline, CDR1 LNHNV and CDR2 YYDKDF (reference sequence). The CDR3 nucleotides are TGTGCCACCAGCAGAGACAGGGGGTCGGCGGATACGCAGTATTTT. Translating it yields CATSRDRGSADTQYF.

The rearrangement uses TRBV5-8 and TRBJ2-2; tentatively, D is TRBD1 (7 bases). CDR3 size: 16 residues. The germline gives CDR1 SGHTS, CDR2 YDEGEE. Trimming left V 6 bases short and J 5 bases short, with 20 bases between. In DNA form, the CDR3 reads TGTGCCAGCAACCAAGGGGGCCCTGGAGGGACCGGGGAGCTGTTTTTT. The encoded protein is CASNQGGPGGTGELFF. The full variable domain, in which reference TRBV5-8 and TRBJ2-2 provide the parts outside the CDR3, is EAGVTQSPTHLIKTRGQQATLRCSPISGHTSVYWYQQALGLGLQFLLWYDEGEERNRGNFPPRFSGRQFPNYSSELNVNALELEDSALYLCASNQGGPGGTGELFFGEGSRLTVL.

This clonotype occurred many times. The DNA of the CDR3 is TGTGCCAGCAGCCCTAAACAGAGATTGAACACTGAAGCTTTCTTT. It yields the protein CASSPKQRLNTEAFF. The rearrangement links TRBV7-9 to TRBJ1-1, with D unclear. Per germline, CDR1 SEHNR and CDR2 FQNEAQ (reference sequence). The V gene lost 5 bases and the J gene lost 0 bases, with 13 bases spanning the gap. This CDR3 contains 15 residues.

The chain employs TRBV7-2 and TRBJ2-6, with D maybe TRBD1 (6 bases). V lost 6 bases to trimming and J lost 4 bases, with 13 bases between them. Germline CDR1 is SGHTA and CDR2 is FQGNSA. This CDR3 contains 15 residues. The CDR3 region has the DNA TGTGCCAGCAGTGGACCAGGGGTAGGGGCCAACGTCCTGACTTTC. Amino acid sequence: CASSGPGVGANVLTF.

This chain connects TRBV5-1 to TRBJ2-3; 8 positions agree with TRBD2. CDR1 and CDR2 (germline): SGHRS, YFSETQ. The CDR3 has 14 residues. Trimming at V came to 7 bases and at J to 2 bases, leaving 6 bases not matched to a gene. The CDR3 nucleotides read TGCGCCAGCCTAGCGGGCTCCGACACAGATACGCAGTATTTT. Its protein is CASLAGSDTDTQYF.

The chain joins TRBV14 to TRBJ2-2; D is possibly TRBD1 (5 bases). Trimming removed 3 bases from V and 5 bases from J, with 10 bases in between. Germline CDR1 is SGHDN and CDR2 is FVKESK. The CDR3 covers 14 residues. This CDR3 reads CASSQIRQTGELFF. CDR3 DNA: TGTGCCAGCAGCCAGATCAGACAGACCGGGGAGCTGTTTTTT.

In nucleotides, the CDR3 is TGTGCCAGCAGCCCATCTGGGGGGGGTGGACGTTCACCCCTCCACTTT. Translating gives CASSPSGGGGRSPLHF. J is TRBJ1-6 and V is TRBV7-2; possible D gene TRBD1, 5 bases. The V and J ends lost 5 bases and 9 bases respectively, with 20 bases between them. The CDR3 is made up of 16 amino acids. Germline-derived CDR1 and CDR2 are SGHTA and FQGNSA. Using reference TRBV7-2 and TRBJ1-6 for the parts outside the CDR3, the full variable domain is GAGVSQSPSNKVTEKGKDVELRCDPISGHTALYWYRQSLGQGLEFLIYFQGNSAPDKSGLPSDRFSAERTGGSVSTLTIQRTQQEDSAVYLCASSPSGGGGRSPLHFGNGTRLTVT.

This clonotype was counted only a few times. This chain's CDR3 is CASSQGVGRENSPLHF. The CDR3, as DNA: TGCGCCAGCAGCCAAGGGGTAGGGAGGGAGAATTCACCCCTCCACTTT. The chain couples TRBV4-3 to TRBJ1-6; D not certain. V lost 1 base, J lost 7 bases, and 14 bases lay in between. CDR3 size: 16 residues. Germline V gene data show CDR1 as LGHNA and CDR2 as YSLEER.

This CDR3 is CSVWDSNQPQHF. The CDR3 coding sequence is TGCAGCGTTTGGGACAGCAATCAGCCCCAGCATTTT. The rearrangement uses TRBV29-1 and TRBJ1-5; tentative D call: TRBD1 (5 bases). V was clipped by 5 bases and J by 1 base, with 6 bases between them. This CDR3 is built from 12 residues. The germline gives CDR1 SQVTM, CDR2 ANQGSEA.

The rearrangement joins TRBV5-1 to TRBJ2-1; D could derive from TRBD1 or TRBD2 (5 bases each). V was clipped by 4 bases and J by 4 bases, with 21 bases between them. This CDR3 contains 17 residues. Per germline, CDR1 SGHRS and CDR2 YFSETQ. CDR3 protein: CASSANTGSGAYNEQFF. The CDR3 coding sequence is TGCGCCAGCAGCGCCAACACGGGGTCCGGGGCTTACAATGAGCAGTTCTTC.

The table lists this clonotype with a few counts. V gene TRBV7-2 combines with J gene TRBJ2-5; D assignment may be TRBD1 or TRBD2 (5 bases each). Trimming removed 5 bases at V and 5 bases at J, with 18 bases between. Germline assignment: CDR1 SGHTA and CDR2 FQGNSA. The CDR3 totals 15 residues. The CDR3 DNA is TGTGCCAGCAGCCAAACCGGGACCCTGGCCGAGACCCAGTACTTC. Amino acids: CASSQTGTLAETQYF.

This clonotype was picked up a small number of times. This chain joins TRBV7-9 and TRBJ2-1; possibly TRBD2 for D (5 bases). The V end was cut by 5 bases, the J end by 2 bases, with 16 bases between. The CDR3 extends over 16 amino acids. From germline, CDR1 is SEHNR and CDR2 FQNEAQ (reference sequence). CDR3 in amino acids: CASSSRGFGAYNEQFF. DNA of the CDR3: TGTGCCAGCAGCAGTCGAGGGTTTGGGGCCTACAATGAGCAGTTCTTC.

The chain is built from TRBV20-1 and TRBJ2-7; 7 bases fit TRBD1. This CDR3 is 14 amino acids long. The J segment lost 6 bases and the V segment lost 2 bases, leaving 10 bases of the junction unmatched. CDR1 DFQATT and CDR2 SNEGSKA come from the germline V gene (reference sequence). The CDR3 loop reads CSARKGGWSLEQYF. Written as DNA, the CDR3 is TGCAGTGCTAGAAAAGGGGGCTGGTCCCTCGAGCAGTACTTC.

This clonotype was observed a few times. The chain uses TRBV30 and TRBJ1-5; 8 nucleotides line up with TRBD1. V was clipped by 4 bases and J by 4 bases; unmatched bases: 3. In germline, CDR1 is GTSNPN, CDR2 SVGIG (reference sequence). The CDR3 is 13 amino acids. The CDR3 DNA reads TGTGCCTGGAACACAGGGGGGAATCAGCCCCAGCATTTT. Protein: CAWNTGGNQPQHF.

The sample holds a few counts of this clonotype. The CDR3 bases are TGCGCCAGCAGCTTGGAGGTGGGACAGAACACCGGGGAGCTGTTTTTT. Translated, it gives CASSLEVGQNTGELFF. This chain uses TRBV5-1 with TRBJ2-2; D perhaps matches TRBD1 (6 bases). Between the trimmed V and J ends, which lost 0 bases and 1 base, there was a span of 10 bases. The V gene's germline CDR1 is SGHRS and CDR2 YFSETQ. The CDR3 contains 16 residues.

This clonotype was seen more than once but under ten times. This chain joins TRBV27 and TRBJ2-5; TRBD2 agrees at 9 bases. The germline gives CDR1 MNHEY, CDR2 SMNVEV (reference sequence). The CDR3 is 15 residues long. J was trimmed by 4 bases and V by 0 bases; bases with no gene match: 3. The CDR3 coding sequence is TGTGCCAGCAGTTTATCTAGCGGGAGTGGAGAGACCCAGTACTTC. Residues: CASSLSSGSGETQYF.

This clonotype was detected many times. J is TRBJ2-5 and V is TRBV3-1; no clear D. CDR1 LGHDT and CDR2 YNNKEL come from the germline V gene (reference sequence). V was trimmed by 3 bases and J by 5 bases, leaving 4 bases between them. The CDR3 loop spans 11 amino acids. CDR3 in amino acids: CASSQVETQYF. For the CDR3, the DNA is TGTGCCAGCAGCCAGGTGGAGACCCAGTACTTC.

V and J are TRBV4-1 and TRBJ2-3; possibly TRBD2 for D (6 bases). The V gene lost 4 bases and the J gene lost 2 bases, with 16 bases spanning the gap. The CDR3 consists of 16 residues. Germline CDR1 is MGHRA and CDR2 is YSYEKL. CDR3 sequence reads: CASSPLGRGDTDTQYF. The CDR3 nucleotides read TGCGCCAGCAGCCCCTTAGGGCGGGGTGACACAGATACGCAGTATTTT.

The chain is built from TRBV7-2 and TRBJ2-2; 11 bases agree with TRBD2. The CDR3 length is 16 residues. V gave up 3 bases and J gave up 7 bases; unmatched junction bases: 7. In germline, CDR1 is SGHTA, CDR2 FQGNSA. The CDR3 loop is CASSLTSGNLRGELFF. CDR3 coding DNA: TGTGCCAGCAGCTTGACTAGCGGGAATCTTCGCGGGGAGCTGTTTTTT.

This chain uses TRBV7-2 with TRBJ2-1; 11 nucleotides match TRBD2. Trimming at V came to 7 bases and at J to 3 bases, leaving 5 bases not matched to a gene. The CDR3 runs to 15 residues. Per germline, CDR1 SGHTA and CDR2 FQGNSA. The CDR3 reads CASMLAGGSYNEQFF. CDR3 nucleotides: TGTGCCAGCATGCTAGCGGGAGGTAGCTACAATGAGCAGTTCTTC.

The V call is TRBV13, the J call TRBJ1-2, with 8 bases aligning to TRBD1. The junction had 7 bases not matched to a gene; V was cut back by 5 bases and J by 5 bases. This CDR3 contains 14 residues. Germline loops: CDR1 PRHDT, CDR2 FYEKMQ (reference sequence). In DNA form, the CDR3 reads TGTGCCAGCAGCCCCCTGGACAGGGAGTATGGCTACACCTTC. Its protein product is CASSPLDREYGYTF. The full variable domain, completed using reference TRBV13 and TRBJ1-2, is AAGVIQSPRHLIKEKRETATLKCYPIPRHDTVYWYQQGPGQDPQFLISFYEKMQSDKGSIPDRFSAQQFSDYHSELNMSSLELGDSALYFCASSPLDREYGYTFGSGTRLTVV.

This chain links TRBV4-3 with TRBJ1-6; D unresolved. The V end was cut by 1 base, the J end by 5 bases, with 9 bases between. This CDR3 spans 15 amino acids. Per the germline V gene, CDR1 is LGHNA and CDR2 is YSLEER. DNA of the CDR3: TGCGCCAGCAGCCAAGGGACCCGGCATAATTCACCCCTCCACTTT. This sequence encodes CASSQGTRHNSPLHF.

This clonotype appeared a single time. The V and J genes are TRBV10-3 and TRBJ1-2; 7 positions match TRBD1. The trim removed 10 bases at V and 6 bases at J, leaving 14 bases unmatched. The germline CDR1 and CDR2 sequences are ENHRY and SYGVKD. CDR3 length: 14 residues. CDR3 protein: CATRGGPVANGYTF. The CDR3 DNA is TGTGCCACCCGAGGGGGCCCGGTAGCAAATGGCTACACCTTC.

This clonotype occurred many times. The chain is built from TRBV4-2 and TRBJ1-5; no clear D gene. Germline V CDR1 and CDR2: LGHNA, YNFKEQ. This CDR3 is built from 14 residues. Trimming left V 1 base short and J 3 bases short, with 7 bases between. The CDR3 spells CASSQVGSNQPQHF. DNA of the CDR3: TGTGCCAGCAGCCAAGTGGGGTCCAATCAGCCCCAGCATTTT.

The rearrangement uses TRBV19 and TRBJ2-1; D possibly uses TRBD1 or TRBD2 (6 bases each). From germline, CDR1 is LNHDA and CDR2 SQIVND (reference sequence). The CDR3 runs to 14 residues. Trimming took off 7 bases at V and 2 bases at J, with 12 bases between the two ends. CDR3: CASKGGSTYNEQFF. The CDR3 coding sequence is TGTGCCAGTAAGGGGGGTTCGACCTACAATGAGCAGTTCTTC.